Each of the 28 T cell receptor beta chains below was sequenced from the same sample in a study of control samples from healthy donors and cancer patients. This table comes from immunoSEQ multiplex PCR, and its TCRdb copy is limited to in-frame clones, with some not included. The data show tens of thousands of clones, around 90% seen once. The sequenced sample consisted of blood. The receptors derive from a man aged 50 to 60 in good health.

This chain connects TRBV4-2 to TRBJ2-7; no clear D gene. V was clipped by 3 bases and J by 5 bases, with 14 bases between them. The CDR3 is 14 amino acids. Germline loops: CDR1 LGHNA, CDR2 YNFKEQ. As DNA, the CDR3 is TGTGCCAGCAGCCATACAGACGGTCGGGACGAGCAGTACTTC. Encoded protein: CASSHTDGRDEQYF.

The chain recombines TRBV27 with TRBJ1-4; 7 bases align to TRBD1. The V gene end was trimmed by 1 base and the J gene end by 6 bases; junction bases not matched to a gene: 5. This CDR3 has 15 amino acids. CDR1 MNHEY and CDR2 SMNVEV come from the germline V gene (reference sequence). The CDR3 DNA is TGTGCCAGCAGTTTATACCGGGACAGCGATGAAAAACTGTTTTTT. Protein: CASSLYRDSDEKLFF.

The chain recombines TRBV10-3 with TRBJ1-6, with D perhaps matching TRBD1 (5 bases). CDR3 length equals 15 residues. Between the trimmed V and J ends, which lost 6 bases and 8 bases, there was a span of 17 bases. The germline V gene has CDR1 ENHRY and CDR2 SYGVKD. The CDR3 loop is CAISPRGEADSPLHF. DNA of the CDR3: TGTGCCATCAGCCCCCGGGGGGAAGCCGATTCACCCCTCCACTTT.

The rearrangement links TRBV2 to TRBJ1-1; 8 positions agree with TRBD1. V lost 6 bases, J lost 1 base, and 7 bases stayed unmatched. CDR3 length: 15 amino acids. Germline CDR1 SNHLY, CDR2 FYNNEI. CDR3 coding DNA: TGTGCCAGCAGGCCTTGGACAGGGCGGAACACTGAAGCTTTCTTT. Translated: CASRPWTGRNTEAFF.

This chain uses TRBV7-8 with TRBJ2-3; 9 nucleotides line up with TRBD2. V was clipped by 3 bases and J by 5 bases; unmatched bases: 9. Germline CDR1 is SGHVS and CDR2 is FQNEAQ. CDR3 length: 16 amino acids. CDR3 region: CASSFNPREGRDTQYF. The CDR3 DNA reads TGTGCCAGCAGCTTTAACCCGCGGGAGGGAAGAGATACGCAGTATTTT.

The chain couples TRBV11-2 to TRBJ2-7; TRBD2 is a possible D gene (6 bases). The ends were cut back, 0 bases at V and 7 bases at J, with 13 bases in the middle. CDR1 is SGHAT, CDR2 FQNNGV, per germline. The CDR3 totals 14 residues. The CDR3 bases are TGTGCCAGCAGCTTAGAGCCGGGGGAACGGGAGCAGTACTTC. Residues: CASSLEPGEREQYF.

The CDR3 DNA follows: TGTGCCAGCAGTTTATATAGCGGGAGGGACGGAGATACGCAGTATTTT. It yields the protein CASSLYSGRDGDTQYF. V gene TRBV27 combines with J gene TRBJ2-3; 11 nucleotides match TRBD2. V trimming: 1 base; J trimming: 5 bases; junction bases outside the gene matches: 5. CDR3 length: 16 amino acids. The germline V gene has CDR1 MNHEY and CDR2 SMNVEV (reference sequence).

This chain joins TRBV27 and TRBJ1-5; 8 nucleotides line up with TRBD1. Germline V gene sequence: CDR1 MNHEY, CDR2 SMNVEV (reference sequence). The trim removed 6 bases at V and 2 bases at J, leaving 6 bases unmatched. The CDR3 loop spans 15 amino acids. The CDR3 bases are TGTGCCAGCAGCTTACAGGGGGTTGGCAATCAGCCCCAGCATTTT. Its translation: CASSLQGVGNQPQHF.

J is TRBJ1-3 and V is TRBV4-3, with D unresolved. From germline, CDR1 is LGHNA and CDR2 YSLEER. The CDR3 covers 16 residues. The V end lost 0 bases, the J end lost 0 bases, and 9 bases lay between the germline ends. In nucleotides, the CDR3 is TGCGCCAGCAGCCAAGATTTAGGGAACTCTGGAAACACCATATATTTT. Encoded protein: CASSQDLGNSGNTIYF.

This sequence joins TRBV7-2 and TRBJ1-5; TRBD1 matches 10 bases. There are 17 residues in the CDR3. With V trimmed by 5 bases and J by 2 bases, 9 bases remained unmatched. Germline V gene data show CDR1 as SGHTA and CDR2 as FQGNSA. The CDR3, as DNA: TGTGCCAGCAGCCCCGTATGGGGGACAGGGGGCAATCAGCCCCAGCATTTT. This sequence encodes CASSPVWGTGGNQPQHF.

The chain employs TRBV2 and TRBJ1-3; D not resolved. The germline V and J ends were trimmed by 6 bases and 0 bases, with 15 bases remaining between them. In germline, CDR1 is SNHLY, CDR2 FYNNEI. The CDR3 extends over 16 amino acids. Written as DNA, the CDR3 is TGTGCCAGCAGCCCCGAGGGTCTTAGCTCTGGAAACACCATATATTTT. As protein: CASSPEGLSSGNTIYF.

The chain uses TRBV6-5 and TRBJ1-1, with unresolved D. The CDR3 extends over 13 amino acids. V was shortened by 6 bases and J by 1 base, with 9 bases between the two germline ends. Germline V gives CDR1 MNHEY, CDR2 SVGAGI. The CDR3 sequence is CASSQVRNTEAFF. The CDR3 coding sequence is TGTGCCAGCAGCCAAGTTCGGAACACTGAAGCTTTCTTT.

The table lists this clone with a count of one. This chain links TRBV5-8 with TRBJ2-2; D remains ambiguous. V lost 1 base to trimming and J lost 1 base, with 5 bases between them. This CDR3 spans 14 amino acids. Germline CDR1 reads SGHTS; CDR2 reads YDEGEE. The CDR3 region is CASSLYKNTGELFF. In DNA form, the CDR3 reads TGTGCCAGCAGCTTGTACAAGAACACCGGGGAGCTGTTTTTT.

This sequence joins TRBV12-3 or TRBV12-4 and TRBJ2-3, with D hard to call. V lost 6 bases, J lost 5 bases, and 12 bases lay in between. The length of the CDR3 is 13 residues. The CDR3 is CASSPPMEDTQYF. In nucleotides, the CDR3 is TGTGCCAGCAGCCCCCCGATGGAAGATACGCAGTATTTT.

V and J are TRBV13 and TRBJ1-6; perhaps TRBD1 as D (5 bases). The CDR3 runs 17 residues. Between the trimmed V and J ends, which lost 2 bases and 0 bases, there was a span of 11 bases. Germline V gene sequence: CDR1 PRHDT, CDR2 FYEKMQ (reference sequence). The CDR3: CASSLRQGGSYNSPLHF. CDR3 in DNA: TGTGCCAGCAGCTTAAGGCAGGGCGGCTCCTATAATTCACCCCTCCACTTT.

CDR3 DNA sequence: TGCGCCAGCAGCTTGGTCCAGAACGGTCACGAGCAGTACTTC. Protein sequence: CASSLVQNGHEQYF. The V gene is TRBV5-1, the J gene TRBJ2-7; D unclear. The germline gives CDR1 SGHRS, CDR2 YFSETQ. Trimming shortened V by 0 bases and J by 5 bases, and 12 bases separated the two germline ends. This CDR3 region has 14 residues.

The gene calls are TRBV4-3 and TRBJ1-2; maybe TRBD1 (5 bases). The V gene's germline CDR1 is LGHNA and CDR2 YSLEER. The CDR3 loop spans 15 amino acids. The V end lost 3 bases, the J end lost 4 bases, and 15 bases lay between the germline ends. CDR3 DNA sequence: TGCGCCAGCAGCCAGCTGGGACTGGCGCGCTATGGCTACACCTTC. Protein: CASSQLGLARYGYTF.

The chain combines TRBV12-3 or TRBV12-4 with TRBJ1-1; no clear D gene. The ends were cut back, 3 bases at V and 7 bases at J, with 9 bases in the middle. The CDR3 runs to 12 residues. The CDR3 loop is CASSFDELEAFF. The CDR3 DNA reads as TGTGCCAGCAGTTTCGATGAGCTTGAAGCTTTCTTT.

The rearrangement links TRBV7-6 to TRBJ2-3; 13 bases are shared with TRBD2. After removal of 4 bases from V and 2 bases from J, the junction contained 9 bases not matched to a gene. Per germline, CDR1 SGHVS and CDR2 FNYEAQ. CDR3 size: 18 residues. CDR3 in amino acids: CASSYRTSGSFPTDTQYF. The CDR3 DNA reads as TGTGCCAGCAGCTACCGGACTAGCGGGAGCTTTCCCACAGATACGCAGTATTTT.

The gene calls are TRBV7-2 and TRBJ2-3, with unresolved D. From germline, CDR1 is SGHTA and CDR2 FQGNSA. The CDR3 consists of 12 residues. Trimming shortened V by 1 base and J by 7 bases, and 6 bases separated the two germline ends. The CDR3 spells CASSLVDNTQYF. CDR3 coding DNA: TGTGCCAGCAGCTTAGTCGACAATACGCAGTATTTT.

The rearrangement links TRBV6-6 to TRBJ2-1; 14 bases map to TRBD2. CDR3 size: 16 residues. Germline CDR1 reads MNHNY; CDR2 reads SVGAGI (reference sequence). J gave up 1 base and V 6 bases, and 2 bases lay outside the gene matches. CDR3 in amino acids: CASRGTSGSSYNEQFF. The CDR3 region has the DNA TGTGCCAGCAGGGGGACTAGCGGGAGTTCCTACAATGAGCAGTTCTTC.

V and J are TRBV10-3 and TRBJ2-5; possible D gene TRBD2, 6 bases. Trimming removed 4 bases at V and 4 bases at J, with 13 bases between. The CDR3 contains 14 residues. The germline V gene has CDR1 ENHRY and CDR2 SYGVKD. The CDR3 region is CAISATGVGETQYF. CDR3 sequence (DNA): TGTGCCATCAGTGCGACGGGAGTAGGAGAGACCCAGTACTTC.

This chain joins TRBV12-2 and TRBJ2-1; the table's D call, TRBD2, has no DNA check behind it. TRBV12-2 constitutes a pseudogene. This CDR3 region has 17 residues. The CDR3 loop reads CAYPTPGLADQYNEQFF. The DNA for the CDR3 is TGTGCGTACCCGACTCCGGGACTAGCGGACCAGTACAATGAGCAGTTCTTC.

The chain is built from TRBV24-1 and TRBJ2-2; D is unresolved. Trimming stripped 4 bases from V and 4 bases from J, with 6 bases between. Germline-derived CDR1 and CDR2 are KGHDR and SFDVKD. This CDR3 has 13 residues. The CDR3 DNA reads TGTGCCACCAGTGAGTTCATCACCGGGGAGCTGTTTTTT. This gives the protein CATSEFITGELFF.

This chain connects TRBV14 to TRBJ2-3; D assignment may be TRBD1 or TRBD2 (6 bases each). Germline-derived CDR1 and CDR2 are SGHDN and FVKESK. Trimming shortened V by 4 bases and J by 0 bases, and 17 bases separated the two germline ends. The CDR3 has 17 amino acids. The chain's CDR3 is CASSLRRGGYSTDTQYF. The CDR3 region has the DNA TGTGCCAGCAGCCTCCGGAGAGGGGGGTATAGCACAGATACGCAGTATTTT.

The chain links TRBV7-2 to TRBJ2-4; D is possibly TRBD1 or TRBD2 (5 bases each). V dropped 5 bases and J dropped 12 bases, with 17 bases sitting between them. Germline-derived CDR1 and CDR2 are SGHTA and FQGNSA. The CDR3 is 13 residues long. The CDR3, as DNA: TGTGCCAGCAGCCCTACGCCCGGGACCGGTCAGTACTTC. The encoded protein is CASSPTPGTGQYF.

The chain joins TRBV6-2 or TRBV6-3 to TRBJ2-3; 10 bases align to TRBD1. V trimming: 0 bases; J trimming: 4 bases; junction bases outside the gene matches: 10. There are 18 residues in the CDR3. CDR1 MNHEY and CDR2 SVGEGT come from the germline V gene. DNA for the CDR3: TGTGCCAGCAGTTACTCGAAAGGACAGGGGGGTCACGCAGATACGCAGTATTTT. This translates into CASSYSKGQGGHADTQYF.

This clone has a single count. The CDR3 loop reads CASSPGQGVGSAGYTF. The CDR3 nucleotides are TGTGCCAGCAGCCCCGGACAGGGGGTCGGTTCGGCAGGCTACACCTTC. The chain uses TRBV7-9 and TRBJ1-2; 10 bases line up with TRBD1. The germline CDR1 and CDR2 sequences are SEHNR and FQNEAQ (reference sequence). This CDR3 region has 16 residues. The V segment lost 5 bases and the J segment 8 bases; nucleotides outside the gene matches: 14.